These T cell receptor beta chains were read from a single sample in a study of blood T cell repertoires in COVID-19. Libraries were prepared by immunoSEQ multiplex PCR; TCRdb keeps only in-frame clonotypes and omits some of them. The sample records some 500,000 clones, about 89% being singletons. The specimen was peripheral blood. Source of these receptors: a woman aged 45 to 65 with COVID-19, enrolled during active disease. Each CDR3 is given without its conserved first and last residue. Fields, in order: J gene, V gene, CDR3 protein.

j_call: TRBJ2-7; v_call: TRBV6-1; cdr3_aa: ASSETKDEQY
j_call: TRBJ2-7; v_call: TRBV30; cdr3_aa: AWSADRVSTRYEQY
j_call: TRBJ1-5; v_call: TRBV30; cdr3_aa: AWSAGTGGQPQH
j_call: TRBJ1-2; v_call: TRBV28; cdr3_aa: ASGHGYT
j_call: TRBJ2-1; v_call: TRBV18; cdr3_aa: ASSPTGTSVYNEQF
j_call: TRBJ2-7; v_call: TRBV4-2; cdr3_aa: ASSQDYSYEQY
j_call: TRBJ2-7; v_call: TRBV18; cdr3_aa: ASSPGQSYEQY
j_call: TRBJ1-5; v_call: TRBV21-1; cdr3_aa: ASRKRDRGPLGNQPQH
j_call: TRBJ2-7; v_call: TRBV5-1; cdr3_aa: ASSPGVGHRGQY
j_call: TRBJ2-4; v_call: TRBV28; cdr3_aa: ASSDDPQTLAKNIQY
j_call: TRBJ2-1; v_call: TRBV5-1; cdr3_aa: ASSPSGGAQGEQF
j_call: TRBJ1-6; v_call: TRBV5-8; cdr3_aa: ASRLRGQGSLSYNSPLH